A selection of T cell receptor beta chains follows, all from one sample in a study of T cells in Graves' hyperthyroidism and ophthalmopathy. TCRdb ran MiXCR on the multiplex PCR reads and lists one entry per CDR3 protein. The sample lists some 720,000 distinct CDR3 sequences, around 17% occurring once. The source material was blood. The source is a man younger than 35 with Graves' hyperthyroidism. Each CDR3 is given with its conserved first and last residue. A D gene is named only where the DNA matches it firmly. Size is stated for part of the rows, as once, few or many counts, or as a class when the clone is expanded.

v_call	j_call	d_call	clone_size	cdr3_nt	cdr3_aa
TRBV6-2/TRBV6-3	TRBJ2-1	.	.	TGTGCCAGCAGTTACCGGACATTACTTGGGGTAGGGGAGCAGTTCTTC	CASSYRTLLGVGEQFF
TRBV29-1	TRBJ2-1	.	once	TGCAGCGTTGAGCGGGGAAATAAGGTCTTC	CSVERGNKVF
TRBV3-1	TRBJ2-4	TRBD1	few	TGTGCCAGCAGCCAATACCGGGACAGGGTTAAAAACATTCAGTACTTC	CASSQYRDRVKNIQYF
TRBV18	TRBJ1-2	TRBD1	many	TGTGCCAGCTCACTGTCCGGGACAGACCATGGCTACACCTTC	CASSLSGTDHGYTF
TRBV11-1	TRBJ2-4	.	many	TGTGCCAGCAGCTTAGGTTCTGGAGACATTCAGTACTTC	CASSLGSGDIQYF
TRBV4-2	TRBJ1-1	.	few	TGTGCCAGCAGCCCTCAAGGGGACACAACCAACACTGAAGCTTTCTTT	CASSPQGDTTNTEAFF
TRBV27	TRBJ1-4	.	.	TGTGCCAGCAGTTTATCAGGCGGGCAAAAACTGTTTTTT	CASSLSGGQKLFF
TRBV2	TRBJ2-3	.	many	TGTGCCAGCCTCGACTGGTCAGATACGCAGTATTTT	CASLDWSDTQYF
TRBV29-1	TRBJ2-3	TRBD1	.	TGCAGCGTTGAAGACAGGGGGCGAGTAACAGATACGCAGTATTTT	CSVEDRGRVTDTQYF
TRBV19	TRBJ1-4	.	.	TGTGCCAGTAGTATTTCGGGACACCATCGCGAAAAACTGTTTTTT	CASSISGHHREKLFF
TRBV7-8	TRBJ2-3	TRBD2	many	TGTGCCAGCAGACCACCCTGGGGGGGAGCGGCGACAGATACGCAGTATTTT	CASRPPWGGAATDTQYF
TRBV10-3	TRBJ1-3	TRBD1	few	TGTGCCATCGGGCGGACAGGGCCGGCTGGAAACACCATATATTTT	CAIGRTGPAGNTIYF
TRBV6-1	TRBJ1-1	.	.	TGTGCCAGCAGTGATGGGGGGGACACTGAAGCTTTCTTT	CASSDGGDTEAFF
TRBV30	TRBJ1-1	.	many	TGTGCCTGGAGTGTGGACAGCTTTAACACTGAAGCTTTCTTT	CAWSVDSFNTEAFF
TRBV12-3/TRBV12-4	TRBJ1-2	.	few	TGTGCCAGCACACGGAGAGGTGGCTACACCTTC	CASTRRGGYTF
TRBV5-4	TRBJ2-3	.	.	TGTGCCAGCAGCTTGGATGGTCTACGCACAGATACGCAGTATTTT	CASSLDGLRTDTQYF
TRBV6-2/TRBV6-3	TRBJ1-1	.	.	TGTGCCAGCCGACTACCCAACACTGAAGCTTTCTTT	CASRLPNTEAFF
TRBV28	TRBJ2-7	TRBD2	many	TGTGCCAGCTCGACACTAGCGGGAGGGACCTACGAGCAGTACTTC	CASSTLAGGTYEQYF
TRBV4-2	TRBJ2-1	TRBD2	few	TGTGCCAGCAGCCAGGTTACTAGCGGGAGGAATGAGCAGTTCTTC	CASSQVTSGRNEQFF
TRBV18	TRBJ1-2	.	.	TGTGCCAGCTCACCACCGTCCACGGGGAGTCCGATGCTTTATGGCTACACCTTC	CASSPPSTGSPMLYGYTF
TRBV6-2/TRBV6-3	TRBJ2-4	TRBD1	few	TGTGCCAGCAGAACAGGGGCCGAGGGGGCCAAAAACATTCAGTACTTC	CASRTGAEGAKNIQYF
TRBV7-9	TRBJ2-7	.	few	TGTGCCAGCAGCTTATCCGCGGTCGAGCAGTACTTC	CASSLSAVEQYF
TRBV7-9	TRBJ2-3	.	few	TGTGCCAGCAGCTCTCCGACAGAGAGGACAGATACGCAGTATTTT	CASSSPTERTDTQYF
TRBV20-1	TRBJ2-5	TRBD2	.	TGCAGGGGGGGGGAGCGCCAAGAGACCCAGTACTTC	CRGGERQETQYF
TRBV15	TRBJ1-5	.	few	TGTGCCACCAGCAGAGATCCCGGTGGTCAGCCCCAGCATTTT	CATSRDPGGQPQHF
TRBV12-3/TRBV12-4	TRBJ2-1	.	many	TGTGCCAGCAGCCGTTCCAGGGTGGACAATGAGCAGTTCTTC	CASSRSRVDNEQFF
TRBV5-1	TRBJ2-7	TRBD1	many	TGCGCCAGCAGCTTGGGGGGACAGTCTTTCTACGAGCAGTACTTC	CASSLGGQSFYEQYF
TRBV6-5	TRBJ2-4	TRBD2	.	TGTGCCAGCAGTTACCCCCAGCGGGAGGGTCAAAACATTCAGTACTTC	CASSYPQREGQNIQYF
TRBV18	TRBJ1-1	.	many	TGTGCCAGCTCACCAATCCCTGGGGGAAACACTGAAGCTTTCTTT	CASSPIPGGNTEAFF
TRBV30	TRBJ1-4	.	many	TGTGCCTGGAGTTATGGACGGACTAATGAAAAACTGTTTTTT	CAWSYGRTNEKLFF
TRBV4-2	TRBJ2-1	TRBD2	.	TGTGCCAGCAGCCACCCGAAAGCCGGGACTAGCGGGAGGGCTTATTATGAGCAGTTCTTC	CASSHPKAGTSGRAYYEQFF
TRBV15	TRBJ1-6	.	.	TGTGCCACCAGCAGAGATCGTCGGCAGGGCGGGGATTCACCCCTCCACTTT	CATSRDRRQGGDSPLHF
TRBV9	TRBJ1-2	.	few	TGTGCCAGCAGCGTAGAAGTCGGGGGGGGCCATGGCTACACCTTC	CASSVEVGGGHGYTF
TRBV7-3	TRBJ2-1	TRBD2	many	TGTGCCAGCAACAACGGGGGGGGGGCCAATGAGCAGTTCTTC	CASNNGGGANEQFF
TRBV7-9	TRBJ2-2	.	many	TGTGCCAGCAGCTTAGCAACGGAGGCAAAGCTGTTTTTT	CASSLATEAKLFF
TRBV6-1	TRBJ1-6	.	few	TGTGCCAGCAGTGAAGCGGCGGGGTCCAATTCACCCCTCCACTTT	CASSEAAGSNSPLHF
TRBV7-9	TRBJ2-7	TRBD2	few	TGTGCCAAAGTGGGACTAGCGGGAGTAAGAGGCGAGCAGTACTTC	CAKVGLAGVRGEQYF
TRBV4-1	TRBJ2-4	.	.	TGCGCCAGCAGCCAAAGCATCGCGGCACTCCGATACAAAAACATTCAGTACTTC	CASSQSIAALRYKNIQYF
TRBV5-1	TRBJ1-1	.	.	TGCGCCAGCAGTTTGTTACAGGGAGAGACTTTCTTT	CASSLLQGETFF
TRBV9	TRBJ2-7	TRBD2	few	TGTGCCAGCAGCCCAAGGACTAGTTTGAACGAGCAGTACTTC	CASSPRTSLNEQYF
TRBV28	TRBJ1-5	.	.	TGTGCCAGCAGTCGAGCCAACAGGGCTGAACAGCCCCAGCATTTT	CASSRANRAEQPQHF
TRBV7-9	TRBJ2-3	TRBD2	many	TGTGCCATCCGACTAGCGGGCTTCACAGATACGCAGTATTTT	CAIRLAGFTDTQYF
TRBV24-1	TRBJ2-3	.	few	TGTGCCACCAGTGAACCCGTGTCAGCTGGCACAGATACGCAGTATTTT	CATSEPVSAGTDTQYF
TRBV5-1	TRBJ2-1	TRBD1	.	TGCGCCAGCAGCCCCCGGGACAGGGTATCCGATGAGCAGTTCTTC	CASSPRDRVSDEQFF
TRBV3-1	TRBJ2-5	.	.	TGTGCCAGCAGCCAAGAGTCAAGTGTCGGGGGATGGTTGTACTTC	CASSQESSVGGWLYF
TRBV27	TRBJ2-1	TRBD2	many	TGTGCCAGCAGTTTGTCGGTAGGTAGCGGGATCCTTGAGCAGTTCTTC	CASSLSVGSGILEQFF
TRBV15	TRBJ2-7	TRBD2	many	TGTGCCACCAGCATCGCGGGGGGCTCCTACGAGCAGTACTTC	CATSIAGGSYEQYF
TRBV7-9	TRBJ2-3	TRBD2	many	TGTGCCAGCAGCGCGGGGAGGGGTCACGGTACGCAGTATTTT	CASSAGRGHGTQYF
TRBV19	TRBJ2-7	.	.	TGTGCCAGTAGTTCGGACAGTTTATTCTACGAGCAGTACTTC	CASSSDSLFYEQYF
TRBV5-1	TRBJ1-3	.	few	TGCGCCAGCAGCTTGAAGGGGAGGGGATCTGGAAACACCATATATTTT	CASSLKGRGSGNTIYF
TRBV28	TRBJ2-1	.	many	TGTGCCAGCAGTTTATGGGGAGCGGAGCAGTTCTTC	CASSLWGAEQFF